This entry lists 8 T cell receptor beta chains sequenced from one sample in a study of cytomegalovirus exposure and HLA in healthy donors. With 60 Vbeta and 13 Jbeta primers, the PCR was carried out. This table comes from immunoSEQ multiplex PCR, and its TCRdb copy is limited to in-frame clones, with some not included. The sample shows roughly 130,000 clones, 84% of them seen only once. Material: PBMCs. These TCRs come from a man aged 45-65 years in good health and CMV-seronegative.

Remarks on this clone: Mismatch with germline at one junction end may stem from a read error. This chain uses TRBV30 with TRBJ1-6; possible D gene TRBD1, 6 bases. This CDR3 has 17 amino acids. Germline CDR1 reads GTSNPN; CDR2 reads SVGIG (reference sequence). The CDR3 loop is CAWGVDRTGDYNSPLHF. The CDR3 coding sequence is TGTGCCTGGGGTGTAGACAGGACCGGAGACTATAATTCACCCCTCCACTTT.

V is TRBV7-3 and J is TRBJ2-2, with 7 bases fitting TRBD2. Germline trimming cut 1 base from V and 4 bases from J; bases unmatched to any gene: 6. The germline CDR1 and CDR2 sequences are SGHTA and FQGTGA. The CDR3 is 16 amino acids. The chain's CDR3 is CASSLNPGTTTGELFF. CDR3 DNA: TGTGCCAGCAGCTTAAACCCCGGGACTACCACCGGGGAGCTGTTTTTT.

The chain carries TRBV6-7 and TRBJ1-1; 7 bases are a match to TRBD1. TRBV6-7 is an ORF, and what it does is uncertain. V lost 6 bases, J lost 6 bases, and 10 bases stayed unmatched. CDR3 length equals 14 residues. The chain's CDR3 is CASRPDRTHAEAFF. CDR3 bases: TGTGCCAGCAGGCCGGACAGGACCCACGCTGAAGCTTTCTTT.

This chain links TRBV14 with TRBJ1-2; D is uncertain. Trimming removed 1 base from V and 1 base from J, with 10 bases in between. In germline, CDR1 is SGHDN, CDR2 FVKESK. The CDR3 is made up of 15 amino acids. CDR3 sequence (DNA): TGTGCCAGCAGCCAAGGGGTGAGGAGTAACTATGGCTACACCTTC. Translating it yields CASSQGVRSNYGYTF. The full variable domain, rest sourced from reference TRBV14 and TRBJ1-2, is EAGVTQFPSHSVIEKGQTVTLRCDPISGHDNLYWYRRVMGKEIKFLLHFVKESKQDESGMPNNRFLAERTGGTYSTLKVQPAELEDSGVYFCASSQGVRSNYGYTFGSGTRLTVV.

In nucleotides, the CDR3 is TGTGCCAGTAGTCCGGACAGCACCGGGGAGCTGTTTTTT. It translates to CASSPDSTGELFF. The chain has TRBV19 and TRBJ2-2; perhaps TRBD1 as D (6 bases). V was shortened by 5 bases and J by 4 bases, with 8 bases between the two germline ends. From germline, CDR1 is LNHDA and CDR2 SQIVND (reference sequence). The CDR3 is 13 residues long.

The chain recombines TRBV7-8 with TRBJ2-7; TRBD2 is a possible D gene (5 bases). This CDR3 comprises 14 residues. V shed 1 base and J shed 6 bases, with 13 bases lying between them. From germline, CDR1 is SGHVS and CDR2 FQNEAQ. DNA of the CDR3: TGTGCCAGCAGCTTAGGACCTTCGAGGGTCGAGCAGTACTTC. Encoded protein: CASSLGPSRVEQYF.

The chain combines TRBV5-6 with TRBJ2-2; D is possibly TRBD1 (6 bases). The CDR3 is 18 amino acids. Deletions cut 2 bases from V and 1 base from J, with 18 bases between. CDR1 and CDR2 from the germline V gene are SGHDT and YYEEEE. The CDR3 sequence: CASSFFSWGPLNTGELFF. The CDR3 DNA follows: TGTGCCAGCAGCTTTTTTTCCTGGGGGCCGTTGAACACCGGGGAGCTGTTTTTT.

The V gene is TRBV2, the J gene TRBJ1-5; 8 nucleotides agree with TRBD1. The CDR3 spans 13 residues. Germline CDR1 and CDR2: SNHLY and FYNNEI. V lost 8 bases, J lost 6 bases, and 6 bases stayed unmatched. In DNA, the CDR3 is TGTGCCAGCCGGTCAGGGGGCAGTCAGCCCCAGCATTTT. It codes for CASRSGGSQPQHF.